The 14 T cell receptor beta chains reported below all come from one sample, sequenced in a study of TET2 disruption in CD19-targeted CAR T cells. Treatment defined: autologous CTL019 cells: CD19 CAR with 4-1BB and CD3 zeta domains. The antigens these receptors bind are not known. The assay was immunoSEQ multiplex PCR, and TCRdb's table has in-frame clones only and misses some. Here the sample table reports under 30,000 clones. The source material was CD8- CAR+ T cells sorted from cultured blood T cells, sampled for CD19 CAR T cell therapy. The subset was: CD8-negative CAR-positive T cells from the infusion product. All receptors derive from a man between 65 and 79 years old with chronic lymphocytic leukemia.

The CDR3 DNA, read in part, is TGTGCCATCAGTGAGTCAGAACTTAGCAATCAGCCC. Translating gives CAISESELSNQP. The entire CDR3 protein is CAISESELSNQPQHF. The rearrangement uses TRBV10-3 and TRBJ1-5; no clear D gene. Coverage ceases 3 residues before the CDR3 finishes, and the germline J gene fills in the end. Trimming took 0 bases from V and 0 from J, leaving 6 bases between them. Germline loops: CDR1 ENHRY, CDR2 SYGVKD. The CDR3 is made up of 15 amino acids.

In regard to this clone: From the germline J gene comes the end of the CDR3, since the read stops 3 residues before it. V and J are TRBV6-2 or TRBV6-3 and TRBJ2-4; TRBD1 is a possible D gene (5 bases). The germline V gene has CDR1 MNHEY and CDR2 SVGEGT. The CDR3 is 15 residues long. The CDR3 protein is CASSYSTDSYQPQYF. The part of the CDR3 DNA that was read is TGTGCCAGCAGTTACTCGACAGACAGCTATCAGCCT.

As to this clone: Read data end 3 residues before the CDR3 end; the end is taken from the germline J gene. The chain combines TRBV7-9 with TRBJ1-2, with a possible D match to TRBD1 (5 bases). The CDR3 spans 14 residues. Trimming removed 2 bases from V and 4 bases from J, with 11 bases in between. Germline CDR1 reads SEHNR; CDR2 reads FQNEAQ (reference sequence). The DNA read from the CDR3 is TGTGCCAGCAGCTTATCGGCAGACAGCTATGGC. Translating gives CASSLSADSYG. The CDR3 as a whole reads CASSLSADSYGYTF.

To note about this clone: The read is 3 residues too short to cover the CDR3 end, so that end is filled in from the germline J gene. The J gene is TRBJ1-1, the V gene TRBV5-1; 7 nucleotides align to TRBD1. CDR3 length equals 13 residues. Trimming took 4 bases from V and 3 from J; bases not matched to a gene: 3. Germline V gene lookup returns CDR1 SGHRS and CDR2 YFSETQ. The covered CDR3 bases are TGCGCCAGCAGCGGGGGGACAGACACTGAA. The encoded protein is CASSGGTDTE. The complete CDR3 sequence is CASSGGTDTEAFF. The whole variable domain, remainder taken from reference TRBV5-1 and TRBJ1-1, is KAGVTQTPRYLIKTRGQQVTLSCSPISGHRSVSWYQQTPGQGLQFLFEYFSETQRNKGNFPGRFSGRQFSNSRSEMNVSTLELGDSALYLCASSGGTDTEAFFGQGTRLTVV.

A word on this clone: One junction end disagrees with the germline gene, perhaps due to a read error. The CDR3 end is not reached by the read, which stops 3 residues before it; the germline J gene fills it in. The same CDR3 is also encoded by other DNA sequences in this sample. The rearrangement joins TRBV9 to TRBJ1-3; a weak D match, TRBD1 (5 bases). This CDR3 spans 15 amino acids. In germline, CDR1 is SGDLS, CDR2 YYNGEE. The chain's CDR3 is CASSNLQASGNTIYF. Partial CDR3 DNA: TGTGCCAGCAGCAACCTACAGGCCTCTGGAAACACT.

Notes on this clone: The read stops 3 residues short of the end of the CDR3; the missing end is completed from the germline J gene. This rearrangement joins TRBV5-4 to TRBJ1-1; D is unclear. Between the trimmed V and J ends, which lost 0 bases and 1 base, there was a span of 7 bases. The CDR3 sequence is 14 residues long. Germline CDR1 reads SGHNT; CDR2 reads YYREEE (reference sequence). The sequenced part of the CDR3 DNA is TGTGCCAGCAGCTTGGGTTCCGGGAACACTGAA. This encodes CASSLGSGNTE. The CDR3 in full is CASSLGSGNTEAFF.

Details on this clone: An end of the junction differs from the germline gene, which may be a read error. The read finishes 3 residues shy of the CDR3 end, and the germline J gene is used to complete it. V is TRBV4-2 and J is TRBJ2-3; possible D gene TRBD1, 6 bases. CDR1 and CDR2 from the germline V gene are LGHNA and YNFKEQ. The CDR3 extends over 15 amino acids. The CDR3 is CASSQDSAGADTQYF. The CDR3 DNA, read in part, is TGCGCCAGCAGCCAAGATTCGGCAGGGGCGGATACG.

A remark on this clone: With the read ending 3 residues before the CDR3 end, the germline J gene is used to fill in that end. V gene TRBV13 combines with J gene TRBJ2-7, with D possibly TRBD1 on 7 matching bases. CDR3 length equals 16 residues. Trimming left V 3 bases short and J 3 bases short, with 18 bases between. Germline CDR1 and CDR2: PRHDT and FYEKMQ (reference sequence). The part of the CDR3 DNA that was read is TGTGCCAGCAGCTTCGGCAGGGGGGACGTAGACTACGAG. This encodes CASSFGRGDVDYE. The entire CDR3 is CASSFGRGDVDYEQYF.

In regard to this clone: The read finishes 3 residues shy of the CDR3 end, and the germline J gene is used to complete it. The V call is TRBV10-3, the J call TRBJ1-5; TRBD1 is a possible D gene (5 bases). V was cut by 2 bases and J by 4 bases, with 6 bases left in between. This CDR3 is 13 amino acids long. CDR1 and CDR2 from the germline V gene are ENHRY and SYGVKD. Partial CDR3 DNA: TGTGCCATCAGTGAGGCAGGGAATCAGCCC. Amino acid sequence: CAISEAGNQP. The complete CDR3 reads CAISEAGNQPQHF.

Note on this clone: The read stops 3 residues short of the end of the CDR3; the missing end is completed from the germline J gene. The chain recombines TRBV19 with TRBJ2-4, with TRBD1 identical over 8 bases. This CDR3 comprises 14 residues. The V gene's germline CDR1 is LNHDA and CDR2 SQIVND (reference sequence). The part of the CDR3 DNA that was read is TGTGCCAGTAGTATAGGGACAGGGTACTATGGT. This encodes CASSIGTGYYG. The whole CDR3 reads CASSIGTGYYGQYF. Drawing the rest from reference TRBV19 and TRBJ2-4, the complete variable domain is DGGITQSPKYLFRKEGQNVTLSCEQNLNHDAMYWYRQDPGQGLRLIYYSQIVNDFQKGDIAEGYSVSREKKESFPLTVTSAQKNPTAFYLCASSIGTGYYGQYFGAGTRLSVL.

A word on this clone: The CDR3 is cut off 3 residues early in the read; its end comes from the germline J gene. This rearrangement joins TRBV9 to TRBJ2-4; 10 bases align to TRBD2. The CDR3 totals 18 residues. Looked up from germline, CDR1 is SGDLS and CDR2 is YYNGEE. CDR3 DNA, as far as it was read: TGTGCCAGCAGCGGCCCCAAGGGAAGCGGGGGGGTAGGAGAGACT. Its protein is CASSGPKGSGGVGET. In full, the CDR3 is CASSGPKGSGGVGETQYF.

Comments on this clone: The observed sequence ends 3 residues before the CDR3 terminus, with the missing tail filled in from the germline J gene. The chain recombines TRBV28 with TRBJ1-1, with D unclear. The CDR3 is 9 amino acids. Germline lookup yields CDR1 MDHEN and CDR2 SYDVKM. CDR3 DNA (partial): TGTGCCAGCGGCAGAGAA. Its protein product is CASGRE. The whole CDR3 protein is CASGREAFF.

As regards this clone: The read halts 3 residues ahead of the CDR3 end, with the missing end drawn from the germline J gene. The genes are TRBV5-5 and TRBJ2-2; 7 bases line up with TRBD1. The CDR3 is 14 amino acids. Germline V lookup: CDR1 SGHKS, CDR2 YYEKEE (reference sequence). Unmatched junction bases numbered 6, after V lost 4 bases and J lost 6 bases. The CDR3: CASSPGQWAGELFF. CDR3 DNA, as far as it was read: TGTGCCAGCAGCCCGGGACAGTGGGCCGGGGAG.

To note about this clone: The observed sequence ends 3 residues before the CDR3 terminus, with the missing tail filled in from the germline J gene. The chain employs TRBV7-9 and TRBJ2-7, with 10 bases lining up with TRBD2. Germline V gene lookup returns CDR1 SEHNR and CDR2 FQNEAQ (reference sequence). With V trimmed by 3 bases and J by 3 bases, 2 bases remained unmatched. This CDR3 contains 14 residues. Here the CDR3 reads CASSFTSGNYEQYF. CDR3 bases read: TGTGCCAGCAGCTTTACTAGCGGGAACTACGAG.